Sequencing of this TCR beta chain was carried out in a study of shared clonotypes between healthy human individuals. Findings and caveats of the study: Several donors shared approximately 5% of their naive CD4 clonotypes. Richness estimates generally favored naive over memory subsets.

The CDR3 has 15 residues. Per germline, CDR1 KGHSH and CDR2 LQKENI. V lost 0 bases to trimming and J lost 5 bases, with 14 bases between them. Each subset's genomic DNA was split evenly across several immunoSEQ plates. Clones were read by immunoSEQ multiplex PCR, and TCRdb kept only the in-frame ones, dropping some. The table lists 950,000 to 1,100,000 clones, approximately 80% of them singletons. This clone occurred many times. Its cognate antigen is unknown. The sequence was obtained from a man between 18 and 35 years old in good health. Some clones in this sample may be carry-over from other donors' samples. The sequencing input was memory CD4+ T cells from PBMCs. Subset: CD45RA-negative fraction. This rearrangement joins TRBV18 to TRBJ2-7; D is perhaps TRBD1 (5 bases). Written as DNA, the CDR3 is TGTGCCAGCTCACCACCACAGGCCCCCTGGAACGAGCAGTACTTC. It specifies CASSPPQAPWNEQYF.